A single sample is the source of the 25 T cell receptor beta chains below, sequenced in a study of blood T cell repertoires in COVID-19 (dated by TCRdb to 2018 to 2020). The protocol used for the library was the immunoSEQ multiplex PCR assay. In TCRdb, the immuneACCESS table is reduced to in-frame sequences with V and J assigned. These tables do not hold every clone; where another copy was compared, an unresolved V gene accounts for under half, and the others remain unexplained. This sample gives a few hundred thousand clones in total; about 80% of them show up just once. In total, the top ten clones hold about 9.6% of the sample. The specimen sequenced was peripheral blood. Receptor source: a man of 80 years or more with acute or convalescent COVID-19.

The chain combines TRBV6-1 with TRBJ2-1, with D tentatively TRBD2 (7 bases). The CDR3 spans 16 residues. V dropped 4 bases and J dropped 7 bases, with 20 bases sitting between them. Germline V lookup: CDR1 MNHNS, CDR2 SASEGT. The CDR3 sequence is CASSAVGGGRWNEQFF. In nucleotides, the CDR3 is TGTGCCAGCAGTGCCGTGGGGGGCGGGAGATGGAATGAGCAGTTCTTC.

The chain links TRBV5-6 to TRBJ2-3, with D perhaps TRBD2 (6 bases). The germline V gene has CDR1 SGHDT and CDR2 YYEEEE. Trimming left V 4 bases short and J 4 bases short, with 16 bases between. The CDR3 loop spans 15 amino acids. The CDR3 DNA reads TGTGCCAGCAGCGGGAGGACGGCCCTCGCAGATACGCAGTATTTT. Encoded protein: CASSGRTALADTQYF.

The chain links TRBV3-1 (or the pseudogene TRBV3-2) to TRBJ2-3; D unclear. Germline loops: CDR1 LGHDT, CDR2 YNNKEL (reference sequence). Trimming pared 0 bases from V and 2 bases from J, leaving 9 bases between. The CDR3 has 15 amino acids. In DNA, the CDR3 is TGTGCCAGCAGCCAAGATCCACATACCACAGATACGCAGTATTTT. Translation gives CASSQDPHTTDTQYF.

The chain carries TRBV11-3 and TRBJ2-1, with 11 bases fitting TRBD1. Per germline, CDR1 SGHNT and CDR2 YENEEA. V was clipped by 5 bases and J by 2 bases; unmatched bases: 2. CDR3 size: 15 residues. CDR3 bases: TGTGCCAGCAGCCCGGGACAGGGGGCCTACAATGAGCAGTTCTTC. Protein: CASSPGQGAYNEQFF.

The chain uses TRBV5-1 and TRBJ2-7; 8 nucleotides agree with TRBD2. The CDR3 consists of 15 residues. The V segment lost 2 bases and the J segment 0 bases; nucleotides outside the gene matches: 4. The V gene's germline CDR1 is SGHRS and CDR2 YFSETQ. CDR3 loop: CASSFQGTSSYEQYF. In nucleotides, the CDR3 is TGCGCCAGCAGCTTTCAAGGGACTAGCTCCTACGAGCAGTACTTC.

This clone has a handful of counts. J is TRBJ2-3 and V is TRBV6-6; TRBD2 matches 12 bases. This CDR3 is built from 17 residues. Germline V gives CDR1 MNHNY, CDR2 SVGAGI (reference sequence). The V and J ends lost 6 bases and 4 bases, in that order; junction bases with no gene match: 11. This chain's CDR3 is CASSRPRLAGVSDTQYF. In DNA form, the CDR3 reads TGTGCCAGCAGCCGACCACGACTAGCGGGAGTGTCAGATACGCAGTATTTT.

This clone was seen just once. The rearrangement uses TRBV18 and TRBJ2-2; D remains unclear. This CDR3 contains 15 residues. The V gene's germline CDR1 is KGHSH and CDR2 LQKENI. Trimming pared 5 bases from V and 5 bases from J, leaving 15 bases between. The CDR3 DNA reads TGTGCCAGCTCAGACGCGGCCGCCGAGACCGGGGAGCTGTTTTTT. It encodes CASSDAAAETGELFF.

The rearrangement uses TRBV18 and TRBJ1-1; a possible D gene is TRBD1 (6 bases). This CDR3 is built from 14 residues. Germline loops: CDR1 KGHSH, CDR2 LQKENI. Trimming took off 6 bases at V and 1 base at J, with 12 bases between the two ends. Written as DNA, the CDR3 is TGTGCCAGCTCCGTAGGACAGTCGAACACTGAAGCTTTCTTT. This sequence encodes CASSVGQSNTEAFF.

Points on this clone: Mismatch with germline at one junction end may stem from a read error. This sequence joins TRBV2 and TRBJ1-2; TRBD1 matches 10 bases. The CDR3 totals 15 residues. In germline, CDR1 is SNHLY, CDR2 FYNNEI. CDR3 nucleotide sequence: TGTGCCAGCAGCGAAGGGACAGGGGCCTTTTGGGGCTACACCTTC. It translates to CASSEGTGAFWGYTF.

This chain connects TRBV6-5 to TRBJ2-7; D is undetermined. V lost 5 bases and J 3 bases, leaving 11 bases between the germline ends. The CDR3 is 13 residues long. Germline V gene lookup returns CDR1 MNHEY and CDR2 SVGAGI. CDR3 DNA: TGTGCCAGCAGTCGCCAAGGAGTCTACGAGCAGTACTTC. Its translation: CASSRQGVYEQYF.

This chain's CDR3 is CASAQGLNTGELFF. Here the CDR3 DNA reads TGTGCCAGTGCACAGGGGCTTAACACCGGGGAGCTGTTTTTT. The chain joins TRBV3-1 (or the pseudogene TRBV3-2) to TRBJ2-2; 7 bases align to TRBD1. V was clipped by 9 bases and J by 2 bases; unmatched bases: 6. The V gene's germline CDR1 is LGHDT and CDR2 YNNKEL (reference sequence). The CDR3 covers 14 residues.

The rearrangement joins TRBV2 to TRBJ1-2; D might be TRBD1 (5 bases). Trimming removed 4 bases from V and 6 bases from J, with 15 bases in between. Per germline, CDR1 SNHLY and CDR2 FYNNEI. The CDR3 runs 14 residues. CDR3 in DNA: TGTGCCAGCAGTGGACAGCGGGGAGGTAATGGCTACACCTTC. Protein product: CASSGQRGGNGYTF. The entire variable domain, with the rest obtained from reference TRBV2 and TRBJ1-2, is as follows: EPEVTQTPSHQVTQMGQEVILRCVPISNHLYFYWYRQILGQKVEFLVSFYNNEISEKSEIFDDQFSVERPDGSNFTLKIRSTKLEDSAMYFCASSGQRGGNGYTFGSGTRLTVV.

This chain connects TRBV19 to TRBJ2-4; the D gene is possibly TRBD1 (6 bases). The germline V gene encodes CDR1 LNHDA and CDR2 SQIVND (reference sequence). CDR3 size: 15 residues. The V gene lost 4 bases and the J gene lost 0 bases, with 10 bases spanning the gap. The CDR3 region is CASSTTGLAKNIQYF. The CDR3 bases are TGTGCCAGTAGTACAACAGGGCTAGCCAAAAACATTCAGTACTTC.

The chain links TRBV19 to TRBJ2-3; TRBD1 aligns across 9 bases. There are 15 residues in the CDR3. Trimming removed 5 bases from V and 8 bases from J; junction bases left unmatched: 11. Germline-derived CDR1 and CDR2 are LNHDA and SQIVND (reference sequence). In DNA form, the CDR3 reads TGTGCCAGTAGTGCCCCCGGGACAGGGTCAGGTACGCAGTATTTT. This translates into CASSAPGTGSGTQYF. The full variable domain, rest sourced from reference TRBV19 and TRBJ2-3, is DGGITQSPKYLFRKEGQNVTLSCEQNLNHDAMYWYRQDPGQGLRLIYYSQIVNDFQKGDIAEGYSVSREKKESFPLTVTSAQKNPTAFYLCASSAPGTGSGTQYFGPGTRLTVL.

This chain joins TRBV18 and TRBJ1-3; a weak D match, TRBD1 (6 bases). V lost 4 bases and J lost 0, with 19 bases in between. Germline loops: CDR1 KGHSH, CDR2 LQKENI. CDR3 length: 18 residues. CDR3 nucleotide sequence: TGTGCCAGCTCACAACTACAACAGGGAAAACTCTCTGGAAACACCATATATTTT. Its protein product is CASSQLQQGKLSGNTIYF.

With respect to this clone: Different DNA sequences within this sample yield the same CDR3. The chain employs TRBV5-1 and TRBJ2-3; 9 nucleotides agree with TRBD2. CDR1 SGHRS and CDR2 YFSETQ come from the germline V gene. This CDR3 spans 16 amino acids. The V segment lost 4 bases and the J segment 1 base; nucleotides outside the gene matches: 7. CDR3 sequence reads: CASSPGASGGTDTQYF. CDR3 nucleotides: TGCGCCAGCAGCCCGGGAGCTAGCGGGGGCACAGATACGCAGTATTTT.

The gene calls are TRBV27 and TRBJ2-1; D is unresolved. The germline CDR1 and CDR2 sequences are MNHEY and SMNVEV (reference sequence). The CDR3 has 18 residues. Trimming cost V 4 bases and J 4 bases, with 23 bases left between them. As DNA, the CDR3 is TGTGCCAGCAGTTCCCGTAAGTGGGTGTCAGCTAGGTACAATGAGCAGTTCTTC. Residues: CASSSRKWVSARYNEQFF.

The V and J genes are TRBV19 and TRBJ1-2, with TRBD1 as a possible D gene (5 bases). The CDR3 covers 15 residues. The V end lost 7 bases, the J end lost 6 bases, and 21 bases lay between the germline ends. Germline V CDR1 and CDR2: LNHDA, SQIVND (reference sequence). The CDR3 DNA is TGTGCCAGTAACTCTCGGGCAGGGAGGACTCATGGCTACACCTTC. Translated, it gives CASNSRAGRTHGYTF.

This chain joins TRBV19 and TRBJ1-4; 10 nucleotides align to TRBD1. Germline V gene lookup returns CDR1 LNHDA and CDR2 SQIVND (reference sequence). The CDR3 totals 14 residues. Germline trimming cut 8 bases from V and 7 bases from J; bases unmatched to any gene: 7. CDR3 protein: CASRRDRGGEKLFF. The CDR3 region has the DNA TGTGCCAGTCGCCGGGACAGGGGTGGTGAAAAACTGTTTTTT.

The chain employs TRBV11-2 and TRBJ1-4; perhaps TRBD1 as D (6 bases). This CDR3 is 16 amino acids long. Trimming pared 6 bases from V and 6 bases from J, leaving 20 bases between. Germline CDR1 and CDR2: SGHAT and FQNNGV. The DNA of the CDR3 is TGTGCCAGCAGGCCCGGGGGGGGCGCGCGATATGAAAAACTGTTTTTT. Protein: CASRPGGGARYEKLFF.

The rearrangement links TRBV5-1 to TRBJ1-2; 8 bases are a match to TRBD1. In germline, CDR1 is SGHRS, CDR2 YFSETQ. V trimming: 7 bases; J trimming: 9 bases; junction bases outside the gene matches: 14. The CDR3 contains 14 residues. The CDR3 DNA follows: TGCGCCAGCGGACAAAGGGGACAGGCGCCCAGCTACACCTTC. Its translation: CASGQRGQAPSYTF.

This chain connects TRBV7-8 to TRBJ1-5; D is undetermined. The CDR3 totals 16 residues. V dropped 5 bases and J dropped 0 bases, with 14 bases sitting between them. Germline V gives CDR1 SGHVS, CDR2 FQNEAQ. CDR3 coding DNA: TGTGCCAGCAGCCCCTCGAGGGTGTATAGCAATCAGCCCCAGCATTTT. Encoded protein: CASSPSRVYSNQPQHF. Full variable domain (missing parts from reference TRBV7-8 and TRBJ1-5): GAGVSQSPRYKVAKRGQDVALRCDPISGHVSLFWYQQALGQGPEFLTYFQNEAQLDKSGLPSDRFFAERPEGSVSTLKIQRTQQEDSAVYLCASSPSRVYSNQPQHFGDGTRLSIL.

This sequence joins TRBV2 and TRBJ1-2; tentative D call: TRBD1 (5 bases). Germline V gives CDR1 SNHLY, CDR2 FYNNEI. This CDR3 is built from 13 residues. V was shortened by 6 bases and J by 8 bases, with 16 bases between the two germline ends. This CDR3 is CASRRTSGKGYTF. The CDR3, as DNA: TGTGCCAGCAGAAGGACATCAGGGAAAGGCTACACCTTC.

This clone was counted a few times. The rearrangement links TRBV4-2 to TRBJ1-4; D gene uncertain. Germline assignment: CDR1 LGHNA and CDR2 YNFKEQ. The V and J ends lost 0 bases and 0 bases respectively, with 11 bases between them. This CDR3 contains 17 residues. The CDR3 loop is CASSQDGEFATNEKLFF. In DNA, the CDR3 is TGTGCCAGCAGCCAAGATGGAGAGTTTGCAACTAATGAAAAACTGTTTTTT.

The chain's CDR3 is CASSELGSSTDTQYF. Here the CDR3 DNA reads TGTGCCAGCAGTGAATTGGGCTCGAGCACAGATACGCAGTATTTT. The rearrangement uses TRBV25-1 and TRBJ2-3, with unresolved D. The germline V gene has CDR1 MGHDK and CDR2 SYGVNS. The CDR3 length is 15 residues. V lost 1 base and J lost 0, with 8 bases in between.